The clone carrying this TCR beta chain was observed a handful of times. Its antigen is not identified. Other DNA sequences within the sample encode an identical CDR3. Germline CDR1 and CDR2: SGHTA and FQGNSA. Trimming left V 5 bases short and J 0 bases short, with 5 bases between. The CDR3 runs 12 residues. Primers: 60 Vbeta forward and 13 Jbeta reverse. Here immunoSEQ multiplex PCR was the method, and the copy in TCRdb shows in-frame clones only, minus some. The repertoire has over 200,000 clones, 82% of them found once; the top ten carry 6%. The data were obtained in a study of cytomegalovirus exposure and HLA in healthy donors. Study observations and caveats: TRBV6-2, TRBV6-3 and some other V segments were excluded as indistinguishable.

The sample taken for sequencing was PBMCs. J is TRBJ2-7 and V is TRBV7-2; no firm D call. This TCR came from a man between 40 and 49 years old in good health and CMV-seropositive. The CDR3 coding sequence is TGTGCCAGCAGCCCGAGCTCCTACGAGCAGTACTTC. As protein: CASSPSSYEQYF.